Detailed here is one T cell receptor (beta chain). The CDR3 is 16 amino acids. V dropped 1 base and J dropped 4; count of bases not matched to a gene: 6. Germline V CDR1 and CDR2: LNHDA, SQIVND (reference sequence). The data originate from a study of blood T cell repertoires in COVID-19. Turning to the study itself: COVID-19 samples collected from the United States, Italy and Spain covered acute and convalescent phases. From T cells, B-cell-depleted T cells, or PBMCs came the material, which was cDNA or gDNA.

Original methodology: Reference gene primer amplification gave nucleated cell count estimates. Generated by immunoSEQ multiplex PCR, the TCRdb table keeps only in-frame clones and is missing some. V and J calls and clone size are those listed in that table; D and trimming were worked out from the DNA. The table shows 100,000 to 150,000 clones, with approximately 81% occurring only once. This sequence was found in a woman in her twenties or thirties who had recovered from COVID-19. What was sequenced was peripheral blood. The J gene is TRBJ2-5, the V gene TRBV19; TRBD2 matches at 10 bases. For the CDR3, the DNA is TGTGCCAGTAGTATAGTCGTAGCGGGAGGACGAGAGACCCAGTACTTC. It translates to CASSIVVAGGRETQYF. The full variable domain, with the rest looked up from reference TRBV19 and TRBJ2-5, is DGGITQSPKYLFRKEGQNVTLSCEQNLNHDAMYWYRQDPGQGLRLIYYSQIVNDFQKGDIAEGYSVSREKKESFPLTVTSAQKNPTAFYLCASSIVVAGGRETQYFGPGTRLLVL.